This TCR beta chain emerged from a study of cytomegalovirus exposure and HLA in healthy donors. Study-wide points: The authors judged a highly shared variant cluster likely a sequencing artifact. The study listed approximately 160 cytomegalovirus-associated TCR beta chains.

The donors (healthy individuals) were bone marrow donors. Donors were nominally healthy when sampled, though unrecorded immune exposures were likely. Trimming left V 1 base short and J 0 bases short, with 11 bases between. Looked up from germline, CDR1 is SGHRS and CDR2 is YFSETQ. CDR3 length: 15 amino acids. On this clone: Its antigen is not known.

Vbeta (60) and Jbeta (13) primers were used in the PCR. Data came from immunoSEQ multiplex PCR; TCRdb stores just in-frame clones and leaves some out. Of some 250,000 clones in the sample, about 81% are singletons; the top ten hold 5% to 6.5%. Specimen: PBMCs. The receptor was derived from a woman aged 40 to 55 in good health and CMV-seropositive. The chain uses TRBV5-1 and TRBJ2-7, with D possibly being TRBD1 (5 bases). CDR3 loop: CASSLIGDSSYEQYF. CDR3 bases: TGCGCCAGCAGCTTGATAGGGGATTCCTCCTACGAGCAGTACTTC.